This T cell receptor (beta chain) was recovered during a study of beta chain features in type 1 diabetes. Study-wide findings and caveats: TCRB rearrangement may or may not be influenced by HLA type; here this remained unresolved.

Germline CDR1 reads SGDLS; CDR2 reads YYNGEE. V lost 1 base to trimming and J lost 0 bases, with 11 bases between them. This CDR3 spans 16 amino acids. On this clone: Its specificity is unknown.

The whole isolated RNA underwent reverse transcription, so sequencing captured expressed TCRB transcripts. Profiling relied on immunoSEQ multiplex PCR, and the TCRdb table lists in-frame clones only, not all of them. The sample carries around 500,000 clones, 10% to 12% recorded once. Sequencing input: naive CD4+ T cells from blood. The genes are TRBV9 and TRBJ2-4; D gene ambiguous. This clonotype was sampled from a woman aged 18 to 35 in good health. CDR3 DNA: TGTGCCAGCAGCGTATCAGACCAATTAGCCAAAAACATTCAGTACTTC. Translating gives CASSVSDQLAKNIQYF.